The source of this T cell receptor beta chain is a study of blood T cell repertoires in COVID-19. This clone was observed once. Here immunoSEQ multiplex PCR was the method, and the copy in TCRdb shows in-frame clones only, minus some. The sample lists over 200,000 clones; about 86% were seen once. Germline-derived CDR1 and CDR2 are SGHRS and YFSETQ. CDR3 size: 15 residues. The V segment lost 4 bases and the J segment 6 bases; nucleotides outside the gene matches: 7. The receptor was isolated from a woman aged 45-65 years with acute or convalescent COVID-19. Sample: peripheral blood. The chain couples TRBV5-1 to TRBJ2-1; 10 bases align to TRBD1. Here the CDR3 DNA reads TGCGCCAGCAGCCAGGACCGGACAGGGGGCAATGAGCAGTTCTTC. Translated: CASSQDRTGGNEQFF.